Sequencing of this T cell receptor (beta chain) was carried out in a study of OX40 agonist ivuxolimab in advanced cancers. CDR3 length equals 13 residues. The V and J ends lost 1 base and 11 bases respectively, with 14 bases between them. From germline, CDR1 is MNHNS and CDR2 SASEGT. Generated by immunoSEQ multiplex PCR, the TCRdb table keeps only in-frame clones and is missing some. The sample records about 33,000 clones, around 80% being singletons. The clonotype originates from an adult with an advanced solid tumor such as melanoma, head and neck, liver or kidney cancer. The source material was CD4+ or CD8+ T cells sorted from blood, sampled in a trial of the OX40 agonist ivuxolimab. The chain uses TRBV6-1 and TRBJ1-1; a weak D match, TRBD1 (5 bases). The CDR3 region has the DNA TGTGCCAGCAGTGAAGGGGGCAGGAGAGATGCTTTCTTT. Translating gives CASSEGGRRDAFF.